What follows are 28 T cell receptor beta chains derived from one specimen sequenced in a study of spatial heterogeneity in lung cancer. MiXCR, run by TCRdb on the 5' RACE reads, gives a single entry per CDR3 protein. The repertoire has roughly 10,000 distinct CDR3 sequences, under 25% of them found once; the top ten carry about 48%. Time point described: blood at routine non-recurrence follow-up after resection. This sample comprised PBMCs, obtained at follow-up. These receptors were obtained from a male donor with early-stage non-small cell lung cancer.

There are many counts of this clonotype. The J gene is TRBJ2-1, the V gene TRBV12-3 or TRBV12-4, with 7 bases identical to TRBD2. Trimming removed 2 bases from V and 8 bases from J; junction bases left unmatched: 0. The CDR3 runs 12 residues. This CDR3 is CASSLTSDEQFF. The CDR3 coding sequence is TGTGCCAGCAGTTTAACTAGCGATGAGCAGTTCTTC.

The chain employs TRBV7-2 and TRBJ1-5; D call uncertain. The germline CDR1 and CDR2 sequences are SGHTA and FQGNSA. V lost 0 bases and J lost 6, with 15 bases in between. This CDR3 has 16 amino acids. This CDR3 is CASSLALRVELQPQHF. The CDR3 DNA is TGTGCCAGCAGCTTAGCGCTAAGGGTGGAACTTCAGCCCCAGCATTTT.

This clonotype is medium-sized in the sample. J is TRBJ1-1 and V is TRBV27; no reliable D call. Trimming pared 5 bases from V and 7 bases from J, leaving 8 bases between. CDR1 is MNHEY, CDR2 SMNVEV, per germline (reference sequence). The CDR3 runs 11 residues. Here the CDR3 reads CASSILGEAFF. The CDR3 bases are TGTGCCAGCAGTATCCTCGGTGAAGCTTTCTTT.

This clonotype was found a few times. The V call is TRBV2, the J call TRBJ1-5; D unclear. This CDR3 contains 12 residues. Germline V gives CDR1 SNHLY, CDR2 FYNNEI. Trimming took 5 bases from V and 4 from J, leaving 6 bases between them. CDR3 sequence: CASSPENQPQHF. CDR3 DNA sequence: TGTGCCAGCAGTCCTGAGAATCAGCCCCAGCATTTT.

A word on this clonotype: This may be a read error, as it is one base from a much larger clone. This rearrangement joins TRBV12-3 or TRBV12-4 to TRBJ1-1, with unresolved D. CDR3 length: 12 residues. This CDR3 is CASSFGETEAIF. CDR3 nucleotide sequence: TGTGCCAGCAGTTTCGGGGAAACTGAAGCTATCTTT.

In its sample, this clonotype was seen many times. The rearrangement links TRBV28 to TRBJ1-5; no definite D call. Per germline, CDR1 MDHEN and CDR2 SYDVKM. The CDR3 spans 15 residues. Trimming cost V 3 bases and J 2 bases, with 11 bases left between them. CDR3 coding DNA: TGTGCCAGCAGTTTGTGGGTTGGCGGCAATCAGCCCCAGCATTTT. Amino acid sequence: CASSLWVGGNQPQHF.

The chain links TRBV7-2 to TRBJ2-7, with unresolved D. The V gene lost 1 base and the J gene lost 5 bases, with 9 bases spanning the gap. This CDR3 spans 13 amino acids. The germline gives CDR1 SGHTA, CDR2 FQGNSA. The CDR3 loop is CASSLVTGNEQYF. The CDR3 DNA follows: TGTGCCAGCAGCTTAGTTACGGGTAACGAGCAGTACTTC.

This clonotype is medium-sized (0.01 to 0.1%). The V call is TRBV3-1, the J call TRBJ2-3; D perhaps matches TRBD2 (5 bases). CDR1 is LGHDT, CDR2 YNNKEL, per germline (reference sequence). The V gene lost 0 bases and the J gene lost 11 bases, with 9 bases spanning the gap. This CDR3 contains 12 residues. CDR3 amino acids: CASSQDAGVQYF. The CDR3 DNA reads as TGTGCCAGCAGCCAAGATGCGGGTGTGCAGTATTTT.

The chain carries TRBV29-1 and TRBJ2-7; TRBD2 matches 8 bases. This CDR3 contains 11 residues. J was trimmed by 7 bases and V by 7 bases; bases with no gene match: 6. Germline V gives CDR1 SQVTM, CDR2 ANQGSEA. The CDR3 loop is CSAQGGREQYF. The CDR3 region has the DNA TGCAGCGCACAGGGCGGGAGGGAGCAGTACTTC.

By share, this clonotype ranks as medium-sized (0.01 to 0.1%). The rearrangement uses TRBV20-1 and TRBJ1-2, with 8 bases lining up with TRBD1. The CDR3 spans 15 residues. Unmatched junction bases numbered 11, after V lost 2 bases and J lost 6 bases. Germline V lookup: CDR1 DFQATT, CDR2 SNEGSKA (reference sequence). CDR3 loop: CSARHRRTGTHGYTF. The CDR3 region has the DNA TGCAGTGCTAGACACCGGCGGACAGGGACCCATGGCTACACCTTC.

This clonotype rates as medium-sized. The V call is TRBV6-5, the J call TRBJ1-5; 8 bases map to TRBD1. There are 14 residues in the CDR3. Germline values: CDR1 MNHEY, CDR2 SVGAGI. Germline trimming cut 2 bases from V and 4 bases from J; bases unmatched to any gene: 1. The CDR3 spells CASSYRTGNQPQHF. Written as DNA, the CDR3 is TGTGCCAGCAGTTACAGGACAGGGAATCAGCCCCAGCATTTT.

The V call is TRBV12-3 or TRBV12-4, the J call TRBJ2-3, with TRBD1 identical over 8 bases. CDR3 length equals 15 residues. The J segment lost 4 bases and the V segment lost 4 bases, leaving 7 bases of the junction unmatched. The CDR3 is CASSSDRGRADTQYF. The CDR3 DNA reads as TGTGCCAGCAGTTCCGACAGGGGACGGGCAGATACGCAGTATTTT.

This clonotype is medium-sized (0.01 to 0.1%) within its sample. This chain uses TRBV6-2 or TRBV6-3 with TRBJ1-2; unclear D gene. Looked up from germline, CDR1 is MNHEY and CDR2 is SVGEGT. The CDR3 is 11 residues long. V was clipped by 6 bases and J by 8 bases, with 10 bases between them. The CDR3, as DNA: TGTGCCAGCAGGGTGGAGGGAGGCTACACCTTC. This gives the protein CASRVEGGYTF.

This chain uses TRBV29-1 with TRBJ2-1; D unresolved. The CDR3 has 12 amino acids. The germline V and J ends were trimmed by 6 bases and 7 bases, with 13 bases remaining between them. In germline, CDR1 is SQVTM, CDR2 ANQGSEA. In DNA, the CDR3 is TGCAGCGTCGCCGCGTTTCAAAATGAGCAGTTCTTC. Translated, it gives CSVAAFQNEQFF.

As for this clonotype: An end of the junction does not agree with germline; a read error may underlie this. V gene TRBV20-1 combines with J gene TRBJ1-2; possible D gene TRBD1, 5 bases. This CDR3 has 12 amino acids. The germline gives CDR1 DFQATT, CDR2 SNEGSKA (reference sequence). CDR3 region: CLPGQSNYGYTF. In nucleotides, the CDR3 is TGTCTCCCGGGGCAGTCTAACTATGGCTACACCTTC.

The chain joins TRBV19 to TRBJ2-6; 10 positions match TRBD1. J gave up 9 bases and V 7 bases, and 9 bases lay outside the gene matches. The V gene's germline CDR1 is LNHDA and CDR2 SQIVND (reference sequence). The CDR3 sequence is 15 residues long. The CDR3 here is CASNPRTGGGNVLTF. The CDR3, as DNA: TGTGCCAGTAACCCAAGGACAGGGGGAGGCAACGTCCTGACTTTC.

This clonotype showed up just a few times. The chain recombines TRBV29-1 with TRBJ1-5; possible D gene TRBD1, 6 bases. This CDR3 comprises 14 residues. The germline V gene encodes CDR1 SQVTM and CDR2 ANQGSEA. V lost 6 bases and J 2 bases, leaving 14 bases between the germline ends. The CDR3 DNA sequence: TGCAGCGTCCCCGGGGGGGGCGGCAATCAGCCCCAGCATTTT. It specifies CSVPGGGGNQPQHF.

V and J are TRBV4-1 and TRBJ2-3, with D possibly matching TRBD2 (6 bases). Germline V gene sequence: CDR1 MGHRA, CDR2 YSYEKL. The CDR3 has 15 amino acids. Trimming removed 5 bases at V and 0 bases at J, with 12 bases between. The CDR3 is CASSSLSGSTDTQYF. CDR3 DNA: TGCGCCAGCAGCTCCCTTAGCGGTAGCACAGATACGCAGTATTTT.

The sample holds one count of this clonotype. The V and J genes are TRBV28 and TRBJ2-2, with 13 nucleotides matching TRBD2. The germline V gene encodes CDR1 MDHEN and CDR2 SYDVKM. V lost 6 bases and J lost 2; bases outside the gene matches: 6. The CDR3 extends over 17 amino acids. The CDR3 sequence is CASSSRTSGGNTGELFF. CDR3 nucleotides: TGTGCCAGCAGCTCCCGGACTAGCGGGGGCAACACCGGGGAGCTGTTTTTT.

DNA for the CDR3: TGTGCCAGCAGCCCCGACACCACCGGGGAGCTGTTTTTT. Protein sequence: CASSPDTTGELFF. The J gene is TRBJ2-2, the V gene TRBV7-2; D remains unclear. The CDR3 consists of 13 residues. Germline V gene lookup returns CDR1 SGHTA and CDR2 FQGNSA. V was clipped by 5 bases and J by 4 bases, with 8 bases between them.

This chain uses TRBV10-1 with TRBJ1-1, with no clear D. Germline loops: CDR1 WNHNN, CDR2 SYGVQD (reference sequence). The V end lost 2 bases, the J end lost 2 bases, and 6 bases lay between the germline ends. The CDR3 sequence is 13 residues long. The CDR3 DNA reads TGCGCCAGCAGTGAGGGAATCAACACTGAAGCTTTCTTT. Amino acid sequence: CASSEGINTEAFF.

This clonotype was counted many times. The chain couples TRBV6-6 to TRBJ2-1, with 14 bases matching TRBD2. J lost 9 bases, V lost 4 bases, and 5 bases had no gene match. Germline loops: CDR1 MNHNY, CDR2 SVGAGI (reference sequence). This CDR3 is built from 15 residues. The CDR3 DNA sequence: TGTGCCAGCAGTTCCGGACTAGCGGGGGGTAGTGAGCAGTTCTTC. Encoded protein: CASSSGLAGGSEQFF.

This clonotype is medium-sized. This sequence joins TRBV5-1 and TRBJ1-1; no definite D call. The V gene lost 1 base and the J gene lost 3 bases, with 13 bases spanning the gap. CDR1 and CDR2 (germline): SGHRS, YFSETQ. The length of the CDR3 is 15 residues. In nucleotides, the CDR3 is TGCGCCAGCAGCTTGATTGGGAGTGGGGACACTGAAGCTTTCTTT. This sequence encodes CASSLIGSGDTEAFF.

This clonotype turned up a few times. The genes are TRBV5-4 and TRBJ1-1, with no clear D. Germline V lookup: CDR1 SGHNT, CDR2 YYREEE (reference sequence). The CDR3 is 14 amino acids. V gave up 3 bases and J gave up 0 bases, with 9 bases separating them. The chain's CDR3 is CASSSPRMNTEAFF. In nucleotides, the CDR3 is TGTGCCAGCAGCTCCCCCAGAATGAACACTGAAGCTTTCTTT.

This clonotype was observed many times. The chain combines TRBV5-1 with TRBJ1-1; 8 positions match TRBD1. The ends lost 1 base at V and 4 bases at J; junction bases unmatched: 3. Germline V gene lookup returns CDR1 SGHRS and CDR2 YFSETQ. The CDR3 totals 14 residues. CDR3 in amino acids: CASSLKDRGTEAFF. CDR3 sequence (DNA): TGCGCCAGCAGCTTGAAAGACAGGGGCACTGAAGCTTTCTTT.

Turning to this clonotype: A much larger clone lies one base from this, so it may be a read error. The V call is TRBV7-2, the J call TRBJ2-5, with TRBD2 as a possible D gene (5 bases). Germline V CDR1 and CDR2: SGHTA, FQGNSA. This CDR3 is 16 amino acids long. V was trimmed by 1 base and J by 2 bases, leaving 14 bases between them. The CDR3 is CASSLEMRATQETQYF. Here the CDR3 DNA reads TGTGCCAGCAGCTTAGAAATGCGGGCGACACAAGAGACCCAGTACTTC.

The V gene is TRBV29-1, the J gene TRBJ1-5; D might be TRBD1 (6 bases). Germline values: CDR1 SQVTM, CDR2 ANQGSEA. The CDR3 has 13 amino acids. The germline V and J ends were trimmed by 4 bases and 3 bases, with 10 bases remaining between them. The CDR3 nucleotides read TGCAGCGTTGTTGCAGGGGTCAATCAGCCCCAGCATTTT. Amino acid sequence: CSVVAGVNQPQHF. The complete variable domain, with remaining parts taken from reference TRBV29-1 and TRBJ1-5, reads SAVISQKPSRDICQRGTSLTIQCQVDSQVTMMFWYRQQPGQSLTLIATANQGSEATYESGFVIDKFPISRPNLTFSTLTVSNMSPEDSSIYLCSVVAGVNQPQHFGDGTRLSIL.

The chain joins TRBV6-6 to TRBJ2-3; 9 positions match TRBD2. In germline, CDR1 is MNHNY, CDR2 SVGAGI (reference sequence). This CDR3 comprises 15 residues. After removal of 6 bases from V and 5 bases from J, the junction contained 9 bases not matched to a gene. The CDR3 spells CASSLIAGAGDTQYF. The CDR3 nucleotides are TGTGCCAGCAGCCTAATAGCGGGGGCGGGAGATACGCAGTATTTT.